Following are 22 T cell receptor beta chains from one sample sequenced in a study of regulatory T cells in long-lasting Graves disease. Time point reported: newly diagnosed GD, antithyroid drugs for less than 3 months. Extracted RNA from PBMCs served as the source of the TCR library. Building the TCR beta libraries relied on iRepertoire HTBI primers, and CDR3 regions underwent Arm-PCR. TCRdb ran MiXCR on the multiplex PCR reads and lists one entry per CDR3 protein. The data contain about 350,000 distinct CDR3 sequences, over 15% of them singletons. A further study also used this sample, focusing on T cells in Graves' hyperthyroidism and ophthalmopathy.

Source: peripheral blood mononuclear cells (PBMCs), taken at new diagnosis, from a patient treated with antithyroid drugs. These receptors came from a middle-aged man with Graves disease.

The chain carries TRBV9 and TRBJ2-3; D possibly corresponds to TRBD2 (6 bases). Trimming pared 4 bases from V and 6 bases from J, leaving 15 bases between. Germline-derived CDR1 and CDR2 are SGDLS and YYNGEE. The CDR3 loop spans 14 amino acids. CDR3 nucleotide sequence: TGTGCCAGCAGCCGACAGCGGGTTCGGGATACGCAGTATTTT. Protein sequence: CASSRQRVRDTQYF.

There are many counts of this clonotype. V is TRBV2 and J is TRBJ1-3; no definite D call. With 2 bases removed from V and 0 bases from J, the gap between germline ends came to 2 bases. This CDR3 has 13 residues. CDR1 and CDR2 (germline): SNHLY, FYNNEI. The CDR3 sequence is CASSESSGNTIYF. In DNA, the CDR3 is TGTGCCAGCAGTGAATCCTCTGGAAACACCATATATTTT.

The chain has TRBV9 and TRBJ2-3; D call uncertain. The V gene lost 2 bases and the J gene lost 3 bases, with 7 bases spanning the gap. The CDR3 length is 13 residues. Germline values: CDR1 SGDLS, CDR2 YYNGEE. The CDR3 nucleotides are TGTGCCAGCAGCGTGGGGTTGACAGATACGCAGTATTTT. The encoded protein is CASSVGLTDTQYF.

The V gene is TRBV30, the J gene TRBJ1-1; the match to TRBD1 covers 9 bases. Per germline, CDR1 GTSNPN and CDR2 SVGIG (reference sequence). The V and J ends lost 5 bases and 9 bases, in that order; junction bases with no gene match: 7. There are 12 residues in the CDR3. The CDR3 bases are TGTGCCTGGGGACAGGGGAGTCGAAAAGCTTTCTTT. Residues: CAWGQGSRKAFF.

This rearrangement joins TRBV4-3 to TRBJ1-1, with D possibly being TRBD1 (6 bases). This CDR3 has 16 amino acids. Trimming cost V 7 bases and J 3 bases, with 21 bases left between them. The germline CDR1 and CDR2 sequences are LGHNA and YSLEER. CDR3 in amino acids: CASTGQATGLDTEAFF. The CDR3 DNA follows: TGCGCCAGCACCGGACAAGCTACAGGGTTGGACACTGAAGCTTTCTTT.

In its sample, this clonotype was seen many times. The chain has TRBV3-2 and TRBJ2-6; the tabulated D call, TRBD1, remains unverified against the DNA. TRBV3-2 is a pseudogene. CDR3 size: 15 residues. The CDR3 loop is CASRPLPTKANVLTF. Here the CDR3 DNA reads TGTGCCAGCAGGCCCCTTCCAACGAAGGCCAACGTCCTGACTTTC.

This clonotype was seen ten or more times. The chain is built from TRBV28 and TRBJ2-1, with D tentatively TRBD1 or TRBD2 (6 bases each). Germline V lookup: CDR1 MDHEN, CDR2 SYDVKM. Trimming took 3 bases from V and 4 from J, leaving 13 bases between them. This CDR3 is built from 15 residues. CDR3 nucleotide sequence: TGTGCCAGCAGTTTTAACGGGGGCGGTTACAATGAGCAGTTCTTC. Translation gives CASSFNGGGYNEQFF.

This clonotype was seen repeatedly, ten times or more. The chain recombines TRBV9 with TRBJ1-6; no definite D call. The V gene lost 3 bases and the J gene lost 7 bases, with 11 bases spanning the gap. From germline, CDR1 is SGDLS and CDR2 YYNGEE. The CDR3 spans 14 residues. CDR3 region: CASSATAGNSPLHF. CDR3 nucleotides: TGTGCCAGCAGCGCGACCGCCGGGAATTCACCCCTCCACTTT.

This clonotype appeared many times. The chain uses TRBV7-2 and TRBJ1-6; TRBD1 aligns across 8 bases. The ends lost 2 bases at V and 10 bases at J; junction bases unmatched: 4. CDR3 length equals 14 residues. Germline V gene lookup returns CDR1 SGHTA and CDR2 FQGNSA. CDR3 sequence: CASSLSTGGSPLHF. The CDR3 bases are TGTGCCAGCAGCTTATCCACAGGGGGATCACCCCTCCACTTT.

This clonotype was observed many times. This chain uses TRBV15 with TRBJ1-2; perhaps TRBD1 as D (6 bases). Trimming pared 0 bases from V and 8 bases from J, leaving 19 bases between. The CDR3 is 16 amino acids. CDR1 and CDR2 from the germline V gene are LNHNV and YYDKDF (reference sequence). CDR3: CATSRDRTLSGVGYTF. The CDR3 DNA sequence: TGTGCCACCAGCAGAGACCGAACCCTTTCAGGGGTCGGCTACACCTTC.

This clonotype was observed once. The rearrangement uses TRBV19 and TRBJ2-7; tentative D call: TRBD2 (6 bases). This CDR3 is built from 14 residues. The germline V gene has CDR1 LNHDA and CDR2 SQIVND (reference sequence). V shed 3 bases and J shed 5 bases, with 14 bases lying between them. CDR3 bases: TGTGCCAGTAGTATCCCCGGTGGGGGGAACGAGCAGTACTTC. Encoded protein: CASSIPGGGNEQYF. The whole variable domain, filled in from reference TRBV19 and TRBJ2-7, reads DGGITQSPKYLFRKEGQNVTLSCEQNLNHDAMYWYRQDPGQGLRLIYYSQIVNDFQKGDIAEGYSVSREKKESFPLTVTSAQKNPTAFYLCASSIPGGGNEQYFGPGTRLTVT.

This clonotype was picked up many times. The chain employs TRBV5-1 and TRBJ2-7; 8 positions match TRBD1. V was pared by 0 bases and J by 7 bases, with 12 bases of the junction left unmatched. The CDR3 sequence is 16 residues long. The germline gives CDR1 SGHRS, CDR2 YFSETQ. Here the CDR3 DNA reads TGCGCCAGCAGCTTGGCCGGGACAGGTCATCAAAGGGAGCAGTACTTC. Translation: CASSLAGTGHQREQYF.

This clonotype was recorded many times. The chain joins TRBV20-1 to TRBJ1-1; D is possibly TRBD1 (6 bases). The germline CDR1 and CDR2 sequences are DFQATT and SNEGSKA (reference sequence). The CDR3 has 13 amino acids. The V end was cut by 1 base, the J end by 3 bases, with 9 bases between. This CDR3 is CSARVNRDTEAFF. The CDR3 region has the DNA TGCAGTGCTAGAGTTAACAGGGACACTGAAGCTTTCTTT.

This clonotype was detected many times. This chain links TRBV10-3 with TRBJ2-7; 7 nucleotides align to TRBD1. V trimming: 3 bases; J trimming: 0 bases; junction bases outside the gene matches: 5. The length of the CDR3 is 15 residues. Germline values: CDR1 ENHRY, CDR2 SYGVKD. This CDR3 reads CAISDPGQYSYEQYF. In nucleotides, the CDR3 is TGTGCCATCAGTGACCCGGGACAGTACTCCTACGAGCAGTACTTC.

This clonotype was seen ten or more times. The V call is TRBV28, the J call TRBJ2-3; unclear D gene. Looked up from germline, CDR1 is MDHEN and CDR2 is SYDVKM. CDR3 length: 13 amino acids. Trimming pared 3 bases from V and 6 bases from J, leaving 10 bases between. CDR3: CASSFIGIDTQYF. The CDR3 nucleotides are TGTGCCAGCAGTTTTATAGGGATCGATACGCAGTATTTT.

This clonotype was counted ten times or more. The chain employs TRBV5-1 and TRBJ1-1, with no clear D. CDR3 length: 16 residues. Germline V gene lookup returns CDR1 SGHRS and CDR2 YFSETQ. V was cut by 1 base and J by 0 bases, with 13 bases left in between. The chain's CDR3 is CASSLTTDYVNTEAFF. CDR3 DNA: TGCGCCAGCAGCTTGACTACAGACTATGTGAACACTGAAGCTTTCTTT.

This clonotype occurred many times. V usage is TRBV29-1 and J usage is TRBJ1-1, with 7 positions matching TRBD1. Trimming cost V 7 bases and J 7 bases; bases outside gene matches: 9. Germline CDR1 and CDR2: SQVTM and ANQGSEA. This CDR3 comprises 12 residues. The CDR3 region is CSARTGRREAFF. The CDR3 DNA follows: TGCAGCGCTAGGACAGGCAGGCGTGAAGCTTTCTTT.

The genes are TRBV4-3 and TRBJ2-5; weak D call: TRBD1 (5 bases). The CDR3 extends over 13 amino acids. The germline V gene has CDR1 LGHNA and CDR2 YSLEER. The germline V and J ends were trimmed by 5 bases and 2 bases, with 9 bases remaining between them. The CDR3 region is CASSKRQQETQYF. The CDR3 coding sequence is TGCGCCAGCAGCAAAAGACAGCAAGAGACCCAGTACTTC.

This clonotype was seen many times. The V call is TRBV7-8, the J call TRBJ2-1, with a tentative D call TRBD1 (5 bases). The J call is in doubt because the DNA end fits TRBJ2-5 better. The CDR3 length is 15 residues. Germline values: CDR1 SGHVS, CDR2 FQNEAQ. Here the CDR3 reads CASSLRGRVVETQYF. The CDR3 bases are TGTGCCAGCAGCTTACGAGGCAGGGTTGTAGAGACCCAGTACTTC.

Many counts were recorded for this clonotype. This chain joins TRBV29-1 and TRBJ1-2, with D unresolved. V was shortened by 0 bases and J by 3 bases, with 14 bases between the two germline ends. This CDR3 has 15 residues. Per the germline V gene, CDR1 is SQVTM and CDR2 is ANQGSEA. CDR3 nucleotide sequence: TGCAGCGTTGAAGATCCTTTAGGGCTAGACTATGGCTACACCTTC. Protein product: CSVEDPLGLDYGYTF.

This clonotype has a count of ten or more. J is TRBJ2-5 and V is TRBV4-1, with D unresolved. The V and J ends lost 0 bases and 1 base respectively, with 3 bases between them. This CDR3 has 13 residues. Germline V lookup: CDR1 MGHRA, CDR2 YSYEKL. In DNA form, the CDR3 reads TGCGCCAGCAGCCAAGACAGCCAAGAGACCCAGTACTTC. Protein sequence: CASSQDSQETQYF.

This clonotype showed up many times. CDR3 amino acids: CASSPVGDYTDTQYF. The CDR3 nucleotides read TGTGCCAGCAGCCCTGTGGGGGATTACACAGATACGCAGTATTTT. This chain uses TRBV7-2 with TRBJ2-3; D may match TRBD1 or TRBD2 (5 bases each). Trimming removed 5 bases at V and 2 bases at J, with 14 bases between. The CDR3 spans 15 residues. Germline-derived CDR1 and CDR2 are SGHTA and FQGNSA.